This is a list of T cell receptor beta chains from one sample in a study of liver allograft versus peripheral blood T cells. TCRdb reprocessed the reads with MiXCR, giving one entry per CDR3 protein. The sample contains 15,000 to 20,000 distinct CDR3 sequences, roughly a fifth of which appear only once. These receptors all stem from a human patient who had a liver transplant. The graft donor may have contributed some T cells. CDR3s include the opening cysteine and the closing phenylalanine or tryptophan. A D gene is named only where the DNA matches it firmly. The size field is filled for only some rows; it gives once, few, many or a size class.

D gene	clone size	V gene	J gene	CDR3 DNA	CDR3 protein
NA	NA	TRBV7-9	TRBJ1-2	TGTGCCAGCAGCTTAGGGGAACAGGTCGATAACTATGGCTACACCTTC	CASSLGEQVDNYGYTF
NA	many	TRBV6-1	TRBJ2-2	TGTGCCAGCAGCATAACGTTGGGCGGGGAGCTGTTTTTT	CASSITLGGELFF
NA	medium-sized	TRBV29-1	TRBJ1-2	TGCAGCGTTGAAGTACGGCAGGGTGCTGGCTACACCTTC	CSVEVRQGAGYTF
NA	NA	TRBV5-4	TRBJ2-1	TGTGTCAGCAGCTTGGCGGGGAGGCATGAGCAGTTCTTC	CVSSLAGRHEQFF
NA	medium-sized	TRBV30	TRBJ1-1	TGTGCCTGGAGTGTGGTACCGCGTCAGACTGAAGCTTTCTTT	CAWSVVPRQTEAFF
NA	NA	TRBV5-6	TRBJ1-2	TGTGCCAGCACCCCATTAGAGAAAGGGGAGGAGATTGGCTACACCTTC	CASTPLEKGEEIGYTF
NA	NA	TRBV7-2	TRBJ1-1	TGTGCCAGCAGCTTAGTTCAAGGAGGATGGACTGAAGCTTTCTTT	CASSLVQGGWTEAFF
NA	medium-sized	TRBV19	TRBJ1-6	TGTGCCAGTAGTATCAAGGGTCCTTCACCCCTCCACTTT	CASSIKGPSPLHF
NA	NA	TRBV28	TRBJ1-2	TGTGCCAGCAGTTTGGGGGCGCCGGGCTACACCTTC	CASSLGAPGYTF
TRBD1	many	TRBV6-5	TRBJ2-1	TGTGCCAGCAGACTCGACAGGGGGCGCGCCAATGAGCAGTTCTTC	CASRLDRGRANEQFF
TRBD1	NA	TRBV20-1	TRBJ2-5	TGCAGTGCTAGCAAGACAGGGGCCGAGACCCAGTACTTC	CSASKTGAETQYF
NA	NA	TRBV18	TRBJ1-5	TGTGCCAGCTCAAATAGCAGTGGTTATCAGCCCCAGCATTTT	CASSNSSGYQPQHF
TRBD1	NA	TRBV9	TRBJ2-1	TGTGCCAGCAGCGTAGGGGGAACAGGGGGGCAGAATGAGCAGTTCTTC	CASSVGGTGGQNEQFF